These 5 T cell receptor beta chains came from one sample sequenced in a study of OX40 agonist ivuxolimab in advanced cancers. The data were produced by immunoSEQ multiplex PCR, yet TCRdb's version contains in-frame clones alone and is incomplete. The sample consists of tens of thousands of clones, over 85% of them appearing once. The material sequenced was CD4+ or CD8+ T cells sorted from blood, taken in a trial of the OX40 agonist ivuxolimab. The receptors were gathered from an adult with an advanced solid tumor such as melanoma, head and neck, liver or kidney cancer.

The rearrangement uses TRBV29-1 and TRBJ1-5; unclear D gene. From germline, CDR1 is SQVTM and CDR2 ANQGSEA. CDR3 size: 12 residues. V was clipped by 4 bases and J by 3 bases, with 7 bases between them. The CDR3 sequence is CSVVVNNQPQHF. DNA for the CDR3: TGCAGCGTTGTGGTGAACAATCAGCCCCAGCATTTT.

The chain employs TRBV28 and TRBJ2-7; no clear D gene. Germline V lookup: CDR1 MDHEN, CDR2 SYDVKM. V dropped 3 bases and J dropped 0 bases, with 15 bases sitting between them. The CDR3 length is 16 residues. CDR3 DNA sequence: TGTGCCAGCAGTTTTAGCTGGTCTGGCATCTCCTACGAGCAGTACTTC. Encoded protein: CASSFSWSGISYEQYF.

This chain joins TRBV2 and TRBJ2-7; 8 bases align to TRBD1. Germline V gene sequence: CDR1 SNHLY, CDR2 FYNNEI. Trimming at V came to 5 bases and at J to 1 base, leaving 4 bases not matched to a gene. The CDR3 is made up of 14 amino acids. CDR3 DNA sequence: TGTGCCAGCAGTCGTGGGACAGGTTCCTACGAGCAGTACTTC. Protein product: CASSRGTGSYEQYF.

V and J are TRBV19 and TRBJ2-5; weak D call: TRBD2 (5 bases). With 6 bases removed from V and 4 bases from J, the gap between germline ends came to 12 bases. The CDR3 extends over 13 amino acids. Germline CDR1 reads LNHDA; CDR2 reads SQIVND (reference sequence). CDR3 sequence reads: CASSLTTLETQYF. For the CDR3, the DNA is TGTGCCAGTAGCCTGACTACTTTAGAGACCCAGTACTTC.

The chain carries TRBV15 and TRBJ2-5, with D perhaps TRBD1 (6 bases). This CDR3 contains 17 residues. CDR1 LNHNV and CDR2 YYDKDF come from the germline V gene (reference sequence). V lost 0 bases to trimming and J lost 0 bases, with 14 bases between them. As DNA, the CDR3 is TGTGCCACCAGCAGAGATTACAGGGTATTTGACCAAGAGACCCAGTACTTC. It yields the protein CATSRDYRVFDQETQYF.